The T cell receptor beta chain under discussion was sequenced for a study of blood T cell repertoires in COVID-19. At the level of the study: The cDNA or gDNA used as material had been derived from T cells, B-cell-depleted T cells, or PBMCs.

Produced via immunoSEQ multiplex PCR; TCRdb's table is partial and in-frame only. The sample has a few hundred thousand clones; about 87% are singletons. V lost 0 bases and J 1 base, leaving 9 bases between the germline ends. CDR1 is SGHRS, CDR2 YFSETQ, per germline. The CDR3 is made up of 15 amino acids. The sequence was collected from a man aged 60 to 69 with acute or convalescent COVID-19. The chain carries TRBV5-1 and TRBJ2-3, with a possible D match to TRBD2 (5 bases). Source material: peripheral blood. This CDR3 is CASSLVGDRTDTQYF. In nucleotides, the CDR3 is TGCGCCAGCAGCTTGGTGGGAGACCGCACAGATACGCAGTATTTT.